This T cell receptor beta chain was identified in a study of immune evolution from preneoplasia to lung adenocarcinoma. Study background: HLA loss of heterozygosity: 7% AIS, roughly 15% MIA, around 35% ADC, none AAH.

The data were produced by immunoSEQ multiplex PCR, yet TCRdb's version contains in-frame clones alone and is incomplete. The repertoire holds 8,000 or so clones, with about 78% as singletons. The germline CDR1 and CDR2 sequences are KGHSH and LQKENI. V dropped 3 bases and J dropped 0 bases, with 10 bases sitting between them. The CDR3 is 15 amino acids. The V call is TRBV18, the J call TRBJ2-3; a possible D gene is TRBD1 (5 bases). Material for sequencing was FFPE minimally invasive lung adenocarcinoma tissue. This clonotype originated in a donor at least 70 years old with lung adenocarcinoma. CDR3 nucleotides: TGTGCCAGCTCACCCACAGGCCCCAGCACAGATACGCAGTATTTT. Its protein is CASSPTGPSTDTQYF. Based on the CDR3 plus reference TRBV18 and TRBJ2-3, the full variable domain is NAGVMQNPRHLVRRRGQEARLRCSPMKGHSHVYWYRQLPEEGLKFMVYLQKENIIDESGMPKERFSAEFPKEGPSILRIQQVVRGDSAAYFCASSPTGPSTDTQYFGPGTRLTVL.